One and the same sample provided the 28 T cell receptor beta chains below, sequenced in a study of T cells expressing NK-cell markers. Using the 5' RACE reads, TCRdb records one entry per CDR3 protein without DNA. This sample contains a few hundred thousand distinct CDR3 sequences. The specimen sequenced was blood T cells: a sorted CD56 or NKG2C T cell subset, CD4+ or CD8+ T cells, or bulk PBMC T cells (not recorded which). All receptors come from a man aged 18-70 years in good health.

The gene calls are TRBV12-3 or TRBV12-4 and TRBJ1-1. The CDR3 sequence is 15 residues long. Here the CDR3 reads CASSPRQGGDTEAFF.

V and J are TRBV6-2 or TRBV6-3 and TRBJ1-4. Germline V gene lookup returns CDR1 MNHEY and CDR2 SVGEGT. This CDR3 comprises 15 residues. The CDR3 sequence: CASSTPGRDGEKLFF.

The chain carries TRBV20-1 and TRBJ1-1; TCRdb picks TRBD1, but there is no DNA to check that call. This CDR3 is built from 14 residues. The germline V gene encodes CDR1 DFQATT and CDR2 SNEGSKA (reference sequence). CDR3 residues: CSAGPQGRYTEAFF.

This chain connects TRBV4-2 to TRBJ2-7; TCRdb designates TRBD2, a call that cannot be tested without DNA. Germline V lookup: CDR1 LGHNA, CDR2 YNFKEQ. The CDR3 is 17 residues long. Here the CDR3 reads CASSLTAGTSNPYEQYF.

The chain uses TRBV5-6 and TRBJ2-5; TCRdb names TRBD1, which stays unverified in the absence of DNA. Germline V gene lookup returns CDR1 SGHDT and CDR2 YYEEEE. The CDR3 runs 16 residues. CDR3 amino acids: CASSLAGGVSQETQYF.

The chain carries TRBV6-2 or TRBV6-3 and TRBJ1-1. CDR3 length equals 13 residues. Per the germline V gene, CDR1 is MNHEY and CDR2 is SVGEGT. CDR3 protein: CASMTWGNTEAFF.

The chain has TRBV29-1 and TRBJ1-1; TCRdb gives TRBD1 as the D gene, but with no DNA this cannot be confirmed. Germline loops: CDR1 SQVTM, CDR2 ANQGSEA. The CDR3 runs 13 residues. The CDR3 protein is CSVAQVRDTEAFF.

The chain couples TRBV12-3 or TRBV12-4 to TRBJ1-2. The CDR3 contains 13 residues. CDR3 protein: CASSPYPADGYTF.

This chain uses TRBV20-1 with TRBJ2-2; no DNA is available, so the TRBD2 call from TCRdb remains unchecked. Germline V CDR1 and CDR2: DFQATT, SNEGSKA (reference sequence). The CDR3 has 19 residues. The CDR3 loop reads CSARDWATSGGLNTGELFF.

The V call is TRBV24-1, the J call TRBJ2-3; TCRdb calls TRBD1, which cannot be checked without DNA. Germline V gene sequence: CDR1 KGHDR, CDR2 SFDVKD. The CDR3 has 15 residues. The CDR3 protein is CATSDVGTVTDTQYF.

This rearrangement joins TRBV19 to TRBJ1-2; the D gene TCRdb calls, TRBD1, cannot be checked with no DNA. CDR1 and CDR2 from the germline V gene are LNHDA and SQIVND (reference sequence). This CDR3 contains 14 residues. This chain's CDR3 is CASSKVGTLEGYTF.

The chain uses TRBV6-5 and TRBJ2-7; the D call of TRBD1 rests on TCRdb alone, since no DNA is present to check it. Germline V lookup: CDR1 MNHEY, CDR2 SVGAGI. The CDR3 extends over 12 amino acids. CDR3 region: CASNGGAYEQYF.

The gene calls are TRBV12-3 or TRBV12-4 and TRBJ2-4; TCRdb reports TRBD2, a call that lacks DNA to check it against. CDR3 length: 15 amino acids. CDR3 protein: CASRAGTMAKNIQYF.

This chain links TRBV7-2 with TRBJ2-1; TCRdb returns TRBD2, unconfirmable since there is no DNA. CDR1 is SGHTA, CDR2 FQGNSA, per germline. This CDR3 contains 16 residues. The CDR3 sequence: CASSLASSGRNNEQFF.

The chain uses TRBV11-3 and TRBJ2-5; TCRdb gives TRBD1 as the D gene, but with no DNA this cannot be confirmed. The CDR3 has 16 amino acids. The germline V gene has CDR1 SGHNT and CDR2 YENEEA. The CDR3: CASSPGGAFGEETQYF.

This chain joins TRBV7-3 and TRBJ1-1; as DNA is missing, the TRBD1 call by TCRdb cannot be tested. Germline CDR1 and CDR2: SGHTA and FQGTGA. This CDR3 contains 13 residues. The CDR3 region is CASSMTGGTEAFF.

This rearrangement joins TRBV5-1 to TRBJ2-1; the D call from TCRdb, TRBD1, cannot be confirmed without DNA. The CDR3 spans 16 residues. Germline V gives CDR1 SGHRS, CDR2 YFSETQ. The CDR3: CASTKSSGAGYNEQFF.

The CDR3 reads CASSEASRLTDTQYF. The V gene is TRBV9, the J gene TRBJ2-3. This CDR3 has 15 amino acids. The germline gives CDR1 SGDLS, CDR2 YYNGEE.

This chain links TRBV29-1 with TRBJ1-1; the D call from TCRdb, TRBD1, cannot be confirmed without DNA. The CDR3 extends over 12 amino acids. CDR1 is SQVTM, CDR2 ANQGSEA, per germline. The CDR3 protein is CSVERTGGRAFF.

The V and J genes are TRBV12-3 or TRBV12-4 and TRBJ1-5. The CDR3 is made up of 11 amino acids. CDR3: CASSINQPQHF.

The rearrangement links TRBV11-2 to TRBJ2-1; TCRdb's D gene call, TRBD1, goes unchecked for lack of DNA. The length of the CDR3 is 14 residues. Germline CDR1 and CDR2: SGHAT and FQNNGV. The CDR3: CASSLDLVGDEQFF.

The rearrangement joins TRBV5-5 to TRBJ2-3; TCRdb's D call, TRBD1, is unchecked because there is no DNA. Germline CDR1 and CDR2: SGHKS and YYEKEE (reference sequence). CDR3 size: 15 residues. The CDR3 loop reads CASSLALGDIHTQYF. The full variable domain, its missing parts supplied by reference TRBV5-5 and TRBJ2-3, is DAGVTQSPTHLIKTRGQQVTLRCSPISGHKSVSWYQQVLGQGPQFIFQYYEKEERGRGNFPDRFSARQFPNYSSELNVNALLLGDSALYLCASSLALGDIHTQYFGPGTRLTVL.

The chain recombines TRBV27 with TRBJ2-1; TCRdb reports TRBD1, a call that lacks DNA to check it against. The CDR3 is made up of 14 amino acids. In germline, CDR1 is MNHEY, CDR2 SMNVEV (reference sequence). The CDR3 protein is CASRARGGSNEQFF.

The CDR3 loop is CASAGGDSPFYEQYF. V is TRBV19 and J is TRBJ2-7; the TCRdb call, TRBD1, lacks DNA for checking. This CDR3 has 15 amino acids. Germline V gene lookup returns CDR1 LNHDA and CDR2 SQIVND (reference sequence).

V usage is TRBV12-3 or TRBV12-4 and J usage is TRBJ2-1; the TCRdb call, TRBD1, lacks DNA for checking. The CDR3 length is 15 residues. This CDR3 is CASSSKRHPPEEQFF.

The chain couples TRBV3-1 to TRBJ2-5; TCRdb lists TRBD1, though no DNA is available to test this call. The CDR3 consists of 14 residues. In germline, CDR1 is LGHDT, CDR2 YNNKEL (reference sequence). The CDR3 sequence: CASSFGGTGETQYF.

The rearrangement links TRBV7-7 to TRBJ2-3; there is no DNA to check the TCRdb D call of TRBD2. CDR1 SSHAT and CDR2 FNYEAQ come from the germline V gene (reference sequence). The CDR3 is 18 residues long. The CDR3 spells CASSPRLAGGPSTDTQYF.

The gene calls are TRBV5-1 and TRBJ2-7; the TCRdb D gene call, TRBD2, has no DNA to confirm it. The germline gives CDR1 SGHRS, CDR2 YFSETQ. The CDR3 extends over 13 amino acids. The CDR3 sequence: CASRVREGDEQYF.